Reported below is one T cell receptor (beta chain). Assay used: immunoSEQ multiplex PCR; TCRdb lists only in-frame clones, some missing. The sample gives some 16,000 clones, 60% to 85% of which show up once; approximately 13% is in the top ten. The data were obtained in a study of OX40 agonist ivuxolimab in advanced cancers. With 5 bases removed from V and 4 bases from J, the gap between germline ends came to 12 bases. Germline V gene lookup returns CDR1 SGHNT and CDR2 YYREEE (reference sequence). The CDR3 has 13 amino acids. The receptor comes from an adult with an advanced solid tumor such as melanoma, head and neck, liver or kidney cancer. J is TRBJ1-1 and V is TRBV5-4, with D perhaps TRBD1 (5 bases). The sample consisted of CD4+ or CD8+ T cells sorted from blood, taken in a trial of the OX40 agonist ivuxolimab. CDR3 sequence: CASSWGGGTEAFF. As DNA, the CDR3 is TGTGCCAGCAGTTGGGGGGGAGGCACTGAAGCTTTCTTT. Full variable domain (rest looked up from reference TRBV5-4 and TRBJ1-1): ETGVTQSPTHLIKTRGQQVTLRCSSQSGHNTVSWYQQALGQGPQFIFQYYREEENGRGNFPPRFSGLQFPNYSSELNVNALELDDSALYLCASSWGGGTEAFFGQGTRLTVV.